Sequencing of this T cell receptor (beta chain) was carried out in a study of Ad26.COV2.S vaccination and SARS-CoV-2 variants. Regarding treatment: 15 to 20 received Ad26.COV2.S at low or high dose, single or two shots; several received placebo; per-sample allocation not given. Sampling occurred on day 63 after the first vaccine or placebo injection. To note about this clone: Other DNA sequences within the sample encode an identical CDR3.

Produced via immunoSEQ multiplex PCR; TCRdb's table is partial and in-frame only. The sample shows 350,000 to 500,000 clones, 90% of them seen only once. This receptor was taken from a person between 18 and 59 years old who received the Ad26.COV2.S COVID-19 vaccine or a placebo. Sequenced material: peripheral blood, taken in a trial of Ad26.COV2.S vaccine versus placebo.

CDR3 sequence reads: CASSLGLAGGEQYF. The CDR3 coding sequence is TGCGCCAGCAGCTTGGGACTAGCGGGAGGCGAGCAGTACTTC. V is TRBV5-1 and J is TRBJ2-7; 13 bases line up with TRBD2. The CDR3 totals 14 residues. J was trimmed by 6 bases and V by 0 bases; bases with no gene match: 0. CDR1 SGHRS and CDR2 YFSETQ come from the germline V gene.